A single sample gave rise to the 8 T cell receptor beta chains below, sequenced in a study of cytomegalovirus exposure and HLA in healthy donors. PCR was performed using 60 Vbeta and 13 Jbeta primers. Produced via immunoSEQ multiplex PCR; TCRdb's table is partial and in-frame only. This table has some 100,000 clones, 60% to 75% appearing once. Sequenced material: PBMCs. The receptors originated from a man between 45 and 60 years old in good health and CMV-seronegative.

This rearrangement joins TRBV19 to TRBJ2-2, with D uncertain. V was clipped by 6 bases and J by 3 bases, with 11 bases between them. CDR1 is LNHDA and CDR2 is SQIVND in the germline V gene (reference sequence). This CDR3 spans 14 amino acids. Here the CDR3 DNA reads TGTGCCAGTAGGGGCACTTCTCACACCGGGGAGCTGTTTTTT. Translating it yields CASRGTSHTGELFF. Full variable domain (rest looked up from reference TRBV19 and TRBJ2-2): DGGITQSPKYLFRKEGQNVTLSCEQNLNHDAMYWYRQDPGQGLRLIYYSQIVNDFQKGDIAEGYSVSREKKESFPLTVTSAQKNPTAFYLCASRGTSHTGELFFGEGSRLTVL.

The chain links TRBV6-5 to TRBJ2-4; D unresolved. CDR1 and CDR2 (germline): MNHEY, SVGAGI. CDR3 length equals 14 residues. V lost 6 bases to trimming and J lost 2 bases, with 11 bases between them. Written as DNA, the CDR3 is TGTGCCAGCAGGGGCGCAGAGACCAAAAACATTCAGTACTTC. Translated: CASRGAETKNIQYF.

CDR3 nucleotide sequence: TGTGCCAGCAGCGGGGACAGTAACTATGGCTACACCTTC. It yields the protein CASSGDSNYGYTF. This chain links TRBV9 with TRBJ1-2, with 7 nucleotides matching TRBD1. CDR3 length: 13 amino acids. V lost 3 bases and J lost 1; bases outside the gene matches: 0. Germline CDR1 and CDR2: SGDLS and YYNGEE.

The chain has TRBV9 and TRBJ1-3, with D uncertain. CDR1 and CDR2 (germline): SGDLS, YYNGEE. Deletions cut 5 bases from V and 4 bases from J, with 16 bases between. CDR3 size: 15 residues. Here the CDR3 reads CASRWTPRLGNTIYF. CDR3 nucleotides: TGTGCCAGCAGGTGGACTCCCCGCCTAGGAAACACCATATATTTT. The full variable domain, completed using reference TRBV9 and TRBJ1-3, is DSGVTQTPKHLITATGQRVTLRCSPRSGDLSVYWYQQSLDQGLQFLIQYYNGEERAKGNILERFSAQQFPDLHSELNLSSLELGDSALYFCASRWTPRLGNTIYFGEGSWLTVV.

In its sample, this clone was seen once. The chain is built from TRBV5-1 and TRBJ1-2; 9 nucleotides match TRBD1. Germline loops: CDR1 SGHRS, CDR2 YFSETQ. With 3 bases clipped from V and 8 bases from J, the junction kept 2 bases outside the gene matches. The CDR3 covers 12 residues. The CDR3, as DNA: TGCGCCAGCAGCTCCGGGACAGGGGGCTACACCTTC. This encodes CASSSGTGGYTF.

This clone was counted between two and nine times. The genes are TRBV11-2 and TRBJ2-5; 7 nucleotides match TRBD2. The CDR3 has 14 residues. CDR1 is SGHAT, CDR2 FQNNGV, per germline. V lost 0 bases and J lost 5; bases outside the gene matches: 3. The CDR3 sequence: CASSLEAGRETQYF. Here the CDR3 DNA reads TGTGCCAGCAGCTTAGAAGCGGGGCGGGAGACCCAGTACTTC.

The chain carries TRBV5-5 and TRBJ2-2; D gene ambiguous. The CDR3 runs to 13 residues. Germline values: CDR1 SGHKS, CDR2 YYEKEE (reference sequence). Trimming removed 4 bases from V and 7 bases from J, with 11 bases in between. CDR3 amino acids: CASSPEPSGELFF. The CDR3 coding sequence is TGTGCCAGCAGCCCGGAGCCCAGCGGGGAGCTGTTTTTT.

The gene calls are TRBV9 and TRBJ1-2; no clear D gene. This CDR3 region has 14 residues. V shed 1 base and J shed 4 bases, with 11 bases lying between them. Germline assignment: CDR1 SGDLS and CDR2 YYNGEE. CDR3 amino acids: CASSVNVDTYGYTF. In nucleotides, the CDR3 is TGTGCCAGCAGCGTAAATGTTGACACCTATGGCTACACCTTC.